This T cell receptor (beta chain) comes out of a study of blood T cell repertoires in COVID-19 (dated by TCRdb to about 2020). With regard to the full study: Samples from collaborators originated in the United States, Italy and Spain and spanned both the acute and convalescent phases of COVID-19. The prospective study material was composed of cDNA or gDNA derived from T cells, B-cell-depleted T cells, or PBMCs. Samples were obtained from the ongoing ImmuneRACE study (first 160 participants) and from 1,000 to 1,500 subjects provided by 6 global collaborators. The repertoires were made available in a free public database intended to serve as a resource for research on the immune response to SARS-CoV-2. Sample metadata almost always included a de-identified subject ID, COVID-19 status, age in years and sex. Where available, HLA class I and class II types were taken from metadata supplied by the sample provider and were not determined by assay-based typing. Subjects who had been exposed to COVID-19, were actively infected with it, or had recovered from it provided the deeply sampled blood TCRbeta repertoires that made up the dataset.

Trimming accounts for 0 bases at V and 3 bases at J, while the number of junction bases matched to no gene is 5. Taken from cysteine to phenylalanine, the CDR3 has 16 residues. The CDR3 DNA has 48 bases and is translated from base 1. The germline V gene gives CDR1 as SGHRS and CDR2 as YFSETQ. Points on this clone: The antigen it recognizes is unknown. Base qualities are not at hand, and no much larger clone is one base apart.

The immunoSEQ Assay, a bias-controlled multiplex PCR, was used to amplify TCRbeta CDR3 regions from genomic DNA. Per the original workflow: The number of nucleated cells in each sample was estimated by amplification of reference gene primers within the assay. To quantify the absolute abundance of each unique TCRbeta CDR3 rearrangement, sequence reads were collapsed and filtered. Productive Simpson clonality was computed per sample as the square root of Simpson's diversity index over productive rearrangements. Sourced from immuneACCESS, this table was stored by TCRdb with only in-frame sequences that have V and J called. A share of the clones is absent; for the studies checked, an unresolved V gene accounts for under half, and the remainder has no known explanation. The DNA gave D and trimming, while V, J and clone size come from that table. This sample has around 300,000 clones in its table, and over 80% of those were observed once. Together, the top ten hold about 5% of the sample.

Enrolling through a virtual design, the prospective study's participants ranged in age from roughly 18 to 90 years and lived across roughly 24 United States geographic areas. In the prospective study, cohorts were assigned on the basis of participant-reported clinical history obtained from a screening survey and a study questionnaire. For ImmuneRACE Cohort 3, a participant was defined as recovered based on two consecutive negative NP/OP PCR tests, clearance by a healthcare professional, or resolution of symptoms. Each participant in the prospective study had whole blood, serum and a nasopharyngeal or oropharyngeal swab collected by mobile phlebotomists. Participants in the prospective study had the option to provide additional blood draws and questionnaires over an approximately two-month period. Before DNA extraction, blood samples from the prospective study were shipped at room temperature or frozen.

The full study reports these points: How much clinical and demographic metadata was included differed by source and by participant, and the metadata was provided uncurated.

The rearrangement combines TRBV5-1 with TRBJ1-2, with 10 bases aligning to TRBD1. Sequenced: PBMCs or T cells enriched from blood (not recorded which). This clonotype originated in a man under 40 who had recovered from COVID-19. The CDR3 region has the sequence CASSLGPGTGDYGYTF. In nucleotide form, the sequence is TGCGCCAGCAGCTTGGGCCCCGGGACAGGGGACTATGGCTACACCTTC.